The table lists the clone carrying this T cell receptor beta chain with a few counts. The sorted Tregs were CD4+CD25+CD127-/low cells. TCRdb re-derived calls from the 5' RACE reads in MiXCR, one entry per CDR3 protein. The data contain about 59,000 distinct CDR3 sequences, about a fifth of them singletons. The receptor was isolated from a female donor with breast cancer. The specimen was tumor-infiltrating Tregs sorted from the breast tumor.

CDR3 region: CSVVGTSSGNTIYF. In DNA, the CDR3 is TGCAGCGTTGTTGGGACGAGCTCTGGAAACACCATATATTTT. The chain joins TRBV29-1 to TRBJ1-3, with a tentative D call TRBD1 (5 bases). Germline assignment: CDR1 SQVTM and CDR2 ANQGSEA. The CDR3 covers 14 residues. The V and J ends lost 4 bases and 0 bases respectively, with 10 bases between them.